Listed below are T cell receptor beta chains from one sample, sequenced in a study of T cells in Graves' hyperthyroidism and ophthalmopathy. TCRdb independently ran MiXCR on the multiplex PCR reads; one entry per CDR3 protein. In the table there are about 600,000 distinct CDR3 sequences, around 15% of which are singletons. Sequencing used blood. The receptors come from a middle-aged woman with Graves' ophthalmopathy. Each CDR3 is given with its conserved first and last residue. The D gene is left open where the match is weak. Clone size, where shown, is once, few, many, or a class for clones that have expanded.

CDR3aa: CASSQSQVEKLFF; CDR3nt: TGTGCCAGCAGCCAATCGCAGGTTGAAAAACTGTTTTTT; d_gene: NA; j_gene: TRBJ1-4; v_gene: TRBV16; abundance: NA
CDR3aa: CATSGTAESNEQFF; CDR3nt: TGTGCCACTTCCGGGACAGCAGAGAGCAATGAGCAGTTCTTC; d_gene: TRBD1; j_gene: TRBJ2-1; v_gene: TRBV2; abundance: many
CDR3aa: CASNLRASYEQYF; CDR3nt: TGTGCCAGCAATCTGCGGGCCTCATACGAGCAGTACTTC; d_gene: NA; j_gene: TRBJ2-7; v_gene: TRBV2; abundance: NA
CDR3aa: CASSVGRNPGNTIYF; CDR3nt: TGTGCCAGCAGCGTAGGAAGAAACCCTGGAAACACCATATATTTT; d_gene: NA; j_gene: TRBJ1-3; v_gene: TRBV7-9; abundance: many
CDR3aa: CAWSPTEVMNTEAFF; CDR3nt: TGTGCCTGGAGTCCTACTGAGGTTATGAACACTGAAGCTTTCTTT; d_gene: NA; j_gene: TRBJ1-1; v_gene: TRBV30; abundance: many
CDR3aa: CASRGNEQFF; CDR3nt: TGTGCCAGCAGAGGAAACGAGCAGTTCTTC; d_gene: NA; j_gene: TRBJ2-1; v_gene: TRBV12-3/TRBV12-4; abundance: NA
CDR3aa: CASTPWGLGSGANVLTF; CDR3nt: TGTGCCAGCACCCCTTGGGGCTTAGGCTCTGGGGCCAACGTCCTGACTTTC; d_gene: NA; j_gene: TRBJ2-6; v_gene: TRBV12-3/TRBV12-4; abundance: few
CDR3aa: CASSSGGGTGNTIYF; CDR3nt: TGCGCCAGCAGCTCGGGAGGGGGCACTGGAAACACCATATATTTT; d_gene: TRBD1; j_gene: TRBJ1-3; v_gene: TRBV5-1; abundance: few
CDR3aa: CASSPGGAIRPDTQYF; CDR3nt: TGTGCCAGCAGCCCAGGGGGGGCCATCCGACCAGATACGCAGTATTTT; d_gene: NA; j_gene: TRBJ2-3; v_gene: TRBV9; abundance: few
CDR3aa: CASSHVPASGYTYEQYF; CDR3nt: TGCGCCAGCAGCCACGTACCTGCTAGCGGGTACACCTACGAGCAGTACTTC; d_gene: TRBD2; j_gene: TRBJ2-7; v_gene: TRBV4-1; abundance: many
CDR3aa: CASSRDGGATNEKLFF; CDR3nt: TGCGCCAGCAGCCGGGATGGGGGAGCAACTAATGAAAAACTGTTTTTT; d_gene: NA; j_gene: TRBJ1-4; v_gene: TRBV5-1; abundance: many
CDR3aa: CASSLGLALAMLRGQETQYF; CDR3nt: TGTGCCAGCAGCCTGGGACTAGCGCTAGCCATGCTGAGAGGGCAAGAGACCCAGTACTTC; d_gene: TRBD2; j_gene: TRBJ2-5; v_gene: TRBV12-3/TRBV12-4; abundance: many
CDR3aa: CACQGGGLTAFF; CDR3nt: TGTGCCTGTCAAGGGGGGGGACTGACAGCTTTCTTT; d_gene: NA; j_gene: TRBJ1-1; v_gene: TRBV30; abundance: many
CDR3aa: CSATSGGDTQYF; CDR3nt: TGCAGTGCTACTAGCGGGGGGGATACGCAGTATTTT; d_gene: TRBD2; j_gene: TRBJ2-3; v_gene: TRBV20-1; abundance: many
CDR3aa: CATLRGLADTQYF; CDR3nt: TGTGCCACCCTCCGGGGTCTGGCAGATACGCAGTATTTT; d_gene: NA; j_gene: TRBJ2-3; v_gene: TRBV6-1; abundance: many
CDR3aa: CASSNSQQLAGAGNEQFF; CDR3nt: TGTGCCAGCAGTAACTCCCAACAACTAGCGGGAGCGGGGAATGAGCAGTTCTTC; d_gene: TRBD2; j_gene: TRBJ2-1; v_gene: TRBV6-2/TRBV6-3; abundance: few
CDR3aa: CASSLPLAGVGNEQFF; CDR3nt: TGTGCCAGCAGCCTTCCCTTAGCGGGAGTAGGTAATGAGCAGTTCTTC; d_gene: TRBD2; j_gene: TRBJ2-1; v_gene: TRBV7-9; abundance: few
CDR3aa: CASSQKVGDGELFF; CDR3nt: TGTGCCAGCAGCCAAAAGGTGGGCGACGGGGAGCTGTTTTTT; d_gene: NA; j_gene: TRBJ2-2; v_gene: TRBV3-1; abundance: NA
CDR3aa: CASRIGNEKLFF; CDR3nt: TGTGCCAGCAGAATCGGCAATGAAAAACTGTTTTTT; d_gene: NA; j_gene: TRBJ1-4; v_gene: TRBV25-1; abundance: NA
CDR3aa: CASSPYEGRGSYEQYF; CDR3nt: TGTGCCAGCTCACCATATGAGGGGCGTGGGTCCTACGAGCAGTACTTC; d_gene: NA; j_gene: TRBJ2-7; v_gene: TRBV18; abundance: NA
CDR3aa: CATLLGNTEAFF; CDR3nt: TGTGCCACCCTGTTGGGGAACACTGAAGCTTTCTTT; d_gene: NA; j_gene: TRBJ1-1; v_gene: TRBV6-1; abundance: few
CDR3aa: CASSSAGSTDTQYF; CDR3nt: TGTGCCAGCAGTTCAGCGGGATCCACAGATACGCAGTATTTT; d_gene: TRBD2; j_gene: TRBJ2-3; v_gene: TRBV2; abundance: many
CDR3aa: CASSLVVWNTEAFF; CDR3nt: TGTGCCAGCAGCTTAGTTGTCTGGAACACTGAAGCTTTCTTT; d_gene: NA; j_gene: TRBJ1-1; v_gene: TRBV11-2; abundance: many
CDR3aa: CSAQAYGLAGGQMVIQYF; CDR3nt: TGCAGTGCTCAAGCTTATGGACTAGCGGGGGGGCAGATGGTCATTCAGTACTTC; d_gene: TRBD2; j_gene: TRBJ2-4; v_gene: TRBV20-1; abundance: NA
CDR3aa: CAISDPSGPTDTQYF; CDR3nt: TGTGCCATCAGCGACCCTAGCGGCCCCACAGATACGCAGTATTTT; d_gene: TRBD2; j_gene: TRBJ2-3; v_gene: TRBV10-3; abundance: few
CDR3aa: CASSGPSGIASEETQYF; CDR3nt: TGTGCCAGCAGTGGTCCTAGCGGGATCGCTTCGGAAGAGACCCAGTACTTC; d_gene: TRBD2; j_gene: TRBJ2-5; v_gene: TRBV2; abundance: many
CDR3aa: CASSYSWDRVGEQFF; CDR3nt: TGTGCCAGCAGTTACTCGTGGGACAGGGTCGGTGAGCAGTTCTTC; d_gene: TRBD1; j_gene: TRBJ2-1; v_gene: TRBV6-2/TRBV6-3; abundance: NA
CDR3aa: CASSSPPGAYPDYSPDTQYF; CDR3nt: TGTGCCAGCAGCTCCCCCCCTGGGGCTTACCCAGACTACTCTCCAGATACGCAGTATTTT; d_gene: NA; j_gene: TRBJ2-3; v_gene: TRBV7-8; abundance: many
CDR3aa: CSVEGFGGTSGGDTQYF; CDR3nt: TGCAGCGTTGAAGGGTTCGGGGGGACTAGCGGCGGTGATACGCAGTATTTT; d_gene: TRBD2; j_gene: TRBJ2-3; v_gene: TRBV29-1; abundance: NA
CDR3aa: CATSDTSGGADTQYF; CDR3nt: TGTGCCACCAGTGATACTAGCGGGGGGGCGGATACGCAGTATTTT; d_gene: TRBD2; j_gene: TRBJ2-3; v_gene: TRBV24-1; abundance: NA
CDR3aa: CASSTGQNTEAFF; CDR3nt: TGTGCCAGCAGCACGGGACAAAACACTGAAGCTTTCTTT; d_gene: NA; j_gene: TRBJ1-1; v_gene: TRBV11-2; abundance: many
CDR3aa: CASTSGDPADTQYF; CDR3nt: TGCGCCAGCACCTCGGGAGATCCCGCAGATACGCAGTATTTT; d_gene: NA; j_gene: TRBJ2-3; v_gene: TRBV5-1; abundance: many
CDR3aa: CASSLEAGGMSKNIQYF; CDR3nt: TGTGCCAGCAGCTTGGAGGCAGGGGGCATGTCCAAAAACATTCAGTACTTC; d_gene: TRBD1; j_gene: TRBJ2-4; v_gene: TRBV7-9; abundance: many
CDR3aa: CASSLRTGLTGELFF; CDR3nt: TGTGCCAGCTCACTACGAACAGGATTGACCGGGGAGCTGTTTTTT; d_gene: NA; j_gene: TRBJ2-2; v_gene: TRBV18; abundance: NA
CDR3aa: CASSSQGRLNTEAFF; CDR3nt: TGTGCCAGCAGCTCCCAGGGACGGCTGAACACTGAAGCTTTCTTT; d_gene: NA; j_gene: TRBJ1-1; v_gene: TRBV5-5; abundance: NA
CDR3aa: CASSPSGPSTDTQYF; CDR3nt: TGTGCCAGCAGCCCGAGCGGGCCTAGCACAGATACGCAGTATTTT; d_gene: NA; j_gene: TRBJ2-3; v_gene: TRBV28; abundance: many
CDR3aa: CASSYEAGGYNEQFF; CDR3nt: TGTGCCAGCAGTTACGAAGCGGGAGGGTACAATGAGCAGTTCTTC; d_gene: TRBD2; j_gene: TRBJ2-1; v_gene: TRBV6-2/TRBV6-3; abundance: many
CDR3aa: CASSVGQSYEQYF; CDR3nt: TGTGCCAGCAGCGTCGGACAGTCCTACGAGCAGTACTTC; d_gene: NA; j_gene: TRBJ2-7; v_gene: TRBV12-3/TRBV12-4; abundance: few
CDR3aa: CASTWDYSYNEQFF; CDR3nt: TGTGCCAGCACCTGGGACTATTCCTACAATGAGCAGTTCTTC; d_gene: TRBD2; j_gene: TRBJ2-1; v_gene: TRBV6-1; abundance: once
CDR3aa: CASSRQASGNYEQYF; CDR3nt: TGCGCCAGCAGCCGGCAGGCTAGCGGGAACTACGAGCAGTACTTC; d_gene: TRBD2; j_gene: TRBJ2-7; v_gene: TRBV4-1; abundance: NA
CDR3aa: CSARPGTGYYEQYF; CDR3nt: TGCAGTGCGCGCCCCGGGACAGGGTACTACGAGCAGTACTTC; d_gene: TRBD1; j_gene: TRBJ2-7; v_gene: TRBV20-1; abundance: many
CDR3aa: CASSHQGTRRDNEQFF; CDR3nt: TGTGCCAGCAGCCACCAAGGGACTAGACGAGACAATGAGCAGTTCTTC; d_gene: TRBD2; j_gene: TRBJ2-1; v_gene: TRBV11-2; abundance: NA
CDR3aa: CASSPPGLAGSYEQYF; CDR3nt: TGTGCCAGCAGCCCCCCGGGACTAGCTGGTTCCTACGAGCAGTACTTC; d_gene: TRBD2; j_gene: TRBJ2-7; v_gene: TRBV3-1; abundance: many
CDR3aa: CASARTGGAYGYTF; CDR3nt: TGTGCCAGCGCGAGGACAGGGGGGGCATATGGCTACACCTTC; d_gene: TRBD1; j_gene: TRBJ1-2; v_gene: TRBV2; abundance: many